The 22 T cell receptor beta chains below all came from one sample that was sequenced in a study of T cell repertoires in cytomegalovirus infection. TCRdb redid the calling of the reads with MiXCR, one entry per CDR3 protein. The sample consists of about half a million distinct CDR3 sequences, 33% of them appearing once. These TCRs' antigens remain unknown. Material: cultured PBMCs, obtained from culture after CMV antigen stimulation. The receptors were sampled from a human donor in good health (CMV status not recorded). Some clones in this sample may be carry-over from other donors' samples.

This clonotype was seen only a few times. CDR3 amino acids: CASSKMGGSNEQFF. DNA for the CDR3: TGCGCCAGCAGTAAAATGGGCGGGAGCAATGAGCAGTTCTTC. This chain uses TRBV4-3 with TRBJ2-1; TRBD2 matches at 7 bases. CDR1 is LGHNA, CDR2 YSLEER, per germline. Germline trimming cut 6 bases from V and 6 bases from J; bases unmatched to any gene: 8. This CDR3 spans 14 amino acids.

The chain is built from TRBV12-3 or TRBV12-4 and TRBJ1-1; D may be TRBD1 (5 bases). This CDR3 is built from 13 residues. Trimming removed 5 bases at V and 8 bases at J, with 15 bases between. The CDR3: CASSPREGPEAFF. The CDR3, as DNA: TGTGCCAGCAGTCCCAGGGAAGGACCAGAAGCTTTCTTT.

The chain recombines TRBV20-1 with TRBJ2-5; 7 bases align to TRBD2. The CDR3 is made up of 15 amino acids. Losses at the gene ends were 3 bases for V and 3 bases for J; bases not matched to a gene: 10. In germline, CDR1 is DFQATT, CDR2 SNEGSKA (reference sequence). The CDR3 protein is CSASKSAGVEETQYF. For the CDR3, the DNA is TGCAGTGCTAGTAAATCTGCGGGAGTGGAAGAGACCCAGTACTTC.

V usage is TRBV6-2 or TRBV6-3 and J usage is TRBJ2-1, with 13 bases lining up with TRBD2. The trim removed 5 bases at V and 7 bases at J, leaving 8 bases unmatched. This CDR3 has 16 amino acids. Per germline, CDR1 MNHEY and CDR2 SVGEGT. The CDR3 DNA reads TGTGCCAGCAGTCGGACTAGCGGGAGTACCCTAAATGAGCAGTTCTTC. Translation: CASSRTSGSTLNEQFF.

J is TRBJ1-6 and V is TRBV7-2; D uncertain. This CDR3 region has 13 residues. Trimming removed 7 bases at V and 7 bases at J, with 11 bases between. Looked up from germline, CDR1 is SGHTA and CDR2 is FQGNSA. The CDR3 reads CASKRVPNSPLHF. Here the CDR3 DNA reads TGTGCCAGCAAAAGGGTGCCCAATTCACCCCTCCACTTT.

This sequence joins TRBV15 and TRBJ2-1; possibly TRBD1 or TRBD2 for D (6 bases each). Trimming took off 1 base at V and 4 bases at J, with 14 bases between the two ends. The CDR3 is 16 amino acids. Germline values: CDR1 LNHNV, CDR2 YYDKDF (reference sequence). The CDR3 sequence: CATSRAGARPYNEQFF. In DNA form, the CDR3 reads TGTGCCACCAGCAGAGCGGGGGCCCGACCTTACAATGAGCAGTTCTTC.

J is TRBJ2-3 and V is TRBV24-1; D unresolved. Deletions cut 5 bases from V and 4 bases from J, with 12 bases between. Per the germline V gene, CDR1 is KGHDR and CDR2 is SFDVKD. The CDR3 loop spans 14 amino acids. The CDR3 protein is CATSVSYGSDTQYF. The CDR3 region has the DNA TGTGCCACCAGTGTGTCGTACGGCTCAGATACGCAGTATTTT.

The chain links TRBV7-4 to TRBJ2-5; D may be TRBD2 (7 bases). Germline values: CDR1 SGHVT, CDR2 SQSDAQ. V dropped 4 bases and J dropped 5 bases, with 11 bases sitting between them. This CDR3 is built from 13 residues. CDR3 residues: CASSSGGRETQYF. CDR3 bases: TGTGCCAGCAGCTCGGGGGGCCGTGAGACCCAGTACTTC. The full variable domain, rest sourced from reference TRBV7-4 and TRBJ2-5, is GAGVSQSPRYKVAKRGRDVALRCDSISGHVTLYWYRQTLGQGSEVLTYSQSDAQRDKSGRPSGRFSAERPERSVSTLKIQRTEQGDSAVYLCASSSGGRETQYFGPGTRLLVL.

The sample holds a few counts of this clonotype. V and J are TRBV7-3 and TRBJ2-1; TRBD1 aligns across 10 bases. CDR1 is SGHTA, CDR2 FQGTGA, per germline. This CDR3 spans 17 amino acids. The V gene end was trimmed by 2 bases and the J gene end by 1 base; junction bases not matched to a gene: 5. The chain's CDR3 is CASSLAGTGVSYNEQFF. The CDR3 DNA is TGTGCCAGCAGCTTAGCCGGGACAGGGGTTTCCTACAATGAGCAGTTCTTC.

This clonotype showed up many times. The V and J genes are TRBV7-6 and TRBJ2-1; D possibly uses TRBD1 or TRBD2 (5 bases each). Germline assignment: CDR1 SGHVS and CDR2 FNYEAQ. Trimming cost V 1 base and J 10 bases, with 14 bases left between them. The CDR3 runs 14 residues. CDR3 protein: CASSLVGTSKEQFF. The CDR3 DNA sequence: TGTGCCAGCAGCTTAGTCGGGACGAGCAAGGAGCAGTTCTTC. The full variable domain, with the rest looked up from reference TRBV7-6 and TRBJ2-1, is GAGVSQSPRYKVTKRGQDVALRCDPISGHVSLYWYRQALGQGPEFLTYFNYEAQQDKSGLPNDRFSAERPEGSISTLTIQRTEQRDSAMYRCASSLVGTSKEQFFGPGTRLTVL.

The chain combines TRBV7-8 with TRBJ2-3; 8 positions agree with TRBD1. Looked up from germline, CDR1 is SGHVS and CDR2 is FQNEAQ. This CDR3 has 16 amino acids. Germline trimming cut 8 bases from V and 2 bases from J; bases unmatched to any gene: 12. Written as DNA, the CDR3 is TGTGCCAGCTCCTTTACCAGGGGGCTCCCCACAGATACGCAGTATTTT. Protein sequence: CASSFTRGLPTDTQYF.

This clonotype was found a few times. The chain joins TRBV2 to TRBJ1-2, with D possibly being TRBD1 (6 bases). Germline values: CDR1 SNHLY, CDR2 FYNNEI. This CDR3 contains 14 residues. Trimming left V 2 bases short and J 5 bases short, with 12 bases between. This CDR3 reads CASSEIQGRYGYTF. CDR3 DNA sequence: TGTGCCAGCAGTGAAATACAGGGTCGATATGGCTACACCTTC. Based on the CDR3 plus reference TRBV2 and TRBJ1-2, the full variable domain is EPEVTQTPSHQVTQMGQEVILRCVPISNHLYFYWYRQILGQKVEFLVSFYNNEISEKSEIFDDQFSVERPDGSNFTLKIRSTKLEDSAMYFCASSEIQGRYGYTFGSGTRLTVV.

This chain connects TRBV27 to TRBJ1-1; TRBD1 matches at 8 bases. The CDR3 has 15 amino acids. The V segment lost 5 bases and the J segment 3 bases; nucleotides outside the gene matches: 8. Looked up from germline, CDR1 is MNHEY and CDR2 is SMNVEV (reference sequence). The CDR3 here is CASSIQGEGYTEAFF. The CDR3 bases are TGTGCCAGCAGTATACAGGGGGAGGGTTACACTGAAGCTTTCTTT.

CDR3 residues: CSATGTGGRFNTEAFF. The CDR3, as DNA: TGCAGTGCTACAGGGACAGGGGGCAGGTTTAACACTGAAGCTTTCTTT. The rearrangement links TRBV20-1 to TRBJ1-1, with 12 bases lining up with TRBD1. Trimming removed 4 bases from V and 2 bases from J; junction bases left unmatched: 8. Germline lookup yields CDR1 DFQATT and CDR2 SNEGSKA (reference sequence). The CDR3 runs to 16 residues.

This clonotype was seen only a few times. The J gene is TRBJ2-2, the V gene TRBV28, with 7 bases that match TRBD2. With V trimmed by 8 bases and J by 7 bases, 16 bases remained unmatched. This CDR3 is built from 16 residues. Germline V gives CDR1 MDHEN, CDR2 SYDVKM. The CDR3 region is CASSAARASGHGELFF. The DNA for the CDR3 is TGTGCCAGCTCAGCGGCTCGGGCTAGCGGCCACGGGGAGCTGTTTTTT.

The CDR3 protein is CASSLMGTDTQYF. The CDR3 region has the DNA TGTGCCAGCAGCTTAATGGGCACAGATACGCAGTATTTT. The chain employs TRBV7-8 and TRBJ2-3; D not resolved. The V end was cut by 2 bases, the J end by 1 base, with 4 bases between. The CDR3 runs to 13 residues. Germline values: CDR1 SGHVS, CDR2 FQNEAQ. Complete variable domain (other parts from reference TRBV7-8 and TRBJ2-3): GAGVSQSPRYKVAKRGQDVALRCDPISGHVSLFWYQQALGQGPEFLTYFQNEAQLDKSGLPSDRFFAERPEGSVSTLKIQRTQQEDSAVYLCASSLMGTDTQYFGPGTRLTVL.

The V gene is TRBV18, the J gene TRBJ1-4; maybe TRBD1 (5 bases). CDR3 length equals 16 residues. The V gene's germline CDR1 is KGHSH and CDR2 LQKENI. The V end was cut by 5 bases, the J end by 5 bases, with 18 bases between. CDR3 DNA: TGTGCCAGCTCAGCGCTCCGGGGCAGTCTCAATGAAAAACTGTTTTTT. It specifies CASSALRGSLNEKLFF.

This clonotype was detected a few times. The chain is built from TRBV5-1 and TRBJ1-1; TRBD1 might be the D (5 bases). Trimming removed 6 bases at V and 0 bases at J, with 15 bases between. This CDR3 comprises 15 residues. Germline CDR1 and CDR2: SGHRS and YFSETQ. CDR3 region: CASTFGADMNTEAFF. The DNA of the CDR3 is TGCGCCAGCACTTTCGGGGCAGACATGAACACTGAAGCTTTCTTT.

The CDR3 spells CASSTRVQNTGELFF. CDR3 sequence (DNA): TGTGCCAGTAGTACAAGGGTACAGAACACCGGGGAGCTGTTTTTT. This chain connects TRBV19 to TRBJ2-2; no reliable D call. From germline, CDR1 is LNHDA and CDR2 SQIVND (reference sequence). V shed 4 bases and J shed 1 base, with 10 bases lying between them. The CDR3 has 15 residues. Complete variable domain (other parts from reference TRBV19 and TRBJ2-2): DGGITQSPKYLFRKEGQNVTLSCEQNLNHDAMYWYRQDPGQGLRLIYYSQIVNDFQKGDIAEGYSVSREKKESFPLTVTSAQKNPTAFYLCASSTRVQNTGELFFGEGSRLTVL.

The chain links TRBV6-2 or TRBV6-3 to TRBJ1-1, with unresolved D. The V end was cut by 1 base, the J end by 1 base, with 7 bases between. Germline V lookup: CDR1 MNHEY, CDR2 SVGEGT. This CDR3 has 14 residues. Here the CDR3 reads CASSYFAGNTEAFF. Written as DNA, the CDR3 is TGTGCCAGCAGTTACTTCGCAGGGAACACTGAAGCTTTCTTT.

The sample holds one count of this clonotype. The chain uses TRBV20-1 and TRBJ2-1, with D perhaps matching TRBD2 (5 bases). V was trimmed by 5 bases and J by 5 bases, leaving 16 bases between them. This CDR3 spans 14 amino acids. The germline CDR1 and CDR2 sequences are DFQATT and SNEGSKA (reference sequence). CDR3 DNA sequence: TGCAGTGCTCCCTTCTCGGGGTGGGACAATGAGCAGTTCTTC. Translation gives CSAPFSGWDNEQFF.

This clonotype has a count of ten or more. The gene calls are TRBV7-2 and TRBJ2-5, with a tentative D call TRBD2 (6 bases). CDR3 length: 13 residues. CDR1 is SGHTA and CDR2 is FQGNSA in the germline V gene. Trimming took 4 bases from V and 4 from J, leaving 10 bases between them. Here the CDR3 DNA reads TGTGCCAGCAGCTCGGGACTGTCAGAGACCCAGTACTTC. As protein: CASSSGLSETQYF.